Presented here are 16 T cell receptor beta chains from one specimen sequenced in a study of blood T cell repertoires in COVID-19. Produced via immunoSEQ multiplex PCR; TCRdb's table is partial and in-frame only. The sample shows some 82,000 clones, about nine tenths of them seen only once. Sequenced input: peripheral blood. The receptors were gathered from a woman aged 50 to 60 in a cohort sampled during active COVID-19.

This clone was seen a single time. J is TRBJ2-7 and V is TRBV9, with TRBD2 matching over 8 bases. The V segment lost 4 bases and the J segment 1 base; nucleotides outside the gene matches: 4. Per the germline V gene, CDR1 is SGDLS and CDR2 is YYNGEE. The CDR3 length is 14 residues. CDR3 DNA: TGTGCCAGCAGCTCTCGCGGGGGGTCCTACGAGCAGTACTTC. Its protein product is CASSSRGGSYEQYF.

The chain is built from TRBV4-1 and TRBJ1-2, with TRBD1 matching over 7 bases. CDR3 length equals 17 residues. J lost 4 bases, V lost 4 bases, and 15 bases had no gene match. From germline, CDR1 is MGHRA and CDR2 YSYEKL. CDR3 protein: CASSPSGTGDRVYGYTF. The CDR3 region has the DNA TGCGCCAGCAGCCCATCGGGAACCGGAGACAGGGTCTATGGCTACACCTTC.

The chain employs TRBV7-8 and TRBJ1-3; TRBD1 matches at 10 bases. The length of the CDR3 is 16 residues. Germline assignment: CDR1 SGHVS and CDR2 FQNEAQ. The V gene end was trimmed by 5 bases and the J gene end by 2 bases; junction bases not matched to a gene: 6. The CDR3: CASSESGTGAGNTIYF. The CDR3 DNA follows: TGTGCCAGCAGCGAGTCCGGGACAGGGGCTGGAAACACCATATATTTT.

This clone appeared a single time. The chain couples TRBV6-2 or TRBV6-3 to TRBJ1-2, with D maybe TRBD1 (6 bases). Germline V CDR1 and CDR2: MNHEY, SVGEGT. The CDR3 length is 14 residues. Trimming stripped 0 bases from V and 4 bases from J, with 9 bases between. CDR3 bases: TGTGCCAGCAGTTACTCGCAGACAGGCTATGGCTACACCTTC. Amino acids: CASSYSQTGYGYTF.

This chain joins TRBV4-2 and TRBJ2-7; TRBD2 is a possible D gene (6 bases). The V end was cut by 1 base, the J end by 0 bases, with 10 bases between. The CDR3 length is 15 residues. Germline CDR1 LGHNA, CDR2 YNFKEQ. The CDR3 loop reads CASSQGDGSSYEQYF. CDR3 in DNA: TGTGCCAGCAGCCAAGGCGACGGGAGCTCCTACGAGCAGTACTTC.

Written as DNA, the CDR3 is TGCAGCGACAAACTAGTCAATGAGCAGTTCTTC. Its translation is CSDKLVNEQFF. The rearrangement links TRBV29-1 to TRBJ2-1, with a weak D call TRBD2 (5 bases). Germline V gene sequence: CDR1 SQVTM, CDR2 ANQGSEA. V lost 7 bases and J 6 bases, leaving 10 bases between the germline ends. This CDR3 is built from 11 residues.

The genes are TRBV29-1 and TRBJ2-7, with 7 bases matching TRBD1. Germline V lookup: CDR1 SQVTM, CDR2 ANQGSEA. J gave up 4 bases and V 4 bases, and 7 bases lay outside the gene matches. CDR3 length: 13 residues. CDR3: CSVGSGTAYEQYF. CDR3 sequence (DNA): TGCAGCGTTGGGTCCGGGACAGCATACGAGCAGTACTTC.

CDR3 DNA: TGCGCCAGCAGCTCGTCAGGAGGGGAGAATTCACCCCTCCACTTT. This gives the protein CASSSSGGENSPLHF. The chain joins TRBV5-1 to TRBJ1-6; tentatively, D is TRBD1 (5 bases). Germline CDR1 and CDR2: SGHRS and YFSETQ. CDR3 size: 15 residues. Trimming removed 3 bases at V and 7 bases at J, with 14 bases between.

The chain combines TRBV21-1 with TRBJ2-2; the D segment call TRBD2 is taken from the table without a DNA check. TRBV21-1 represents a pseudogene. The CDR3 loop spans 24 amino acids. This chain's CDR3 is CASSKSRWVRRSGGGRGDTGELFF. As DNA, the CDR3 is TGTGCCAGCAGCAAATCGCGGTGGGTTAGGAGGAGCGGGGGCGGGAGAGGTGACACCGGGGAGCTGTTTTTT.

V gene TRBV5-6 combines with J gene TRBJ2-3; 11 bases match TRBD1. Germline CDR1 SGHDT, CDR2 YYEEEE. Germline trimming cut 4 bases from V and 4 bases from J; bases unmatched to any gene: 2. The CDR3 has 14 amino acids. The CDR3, as DNA: TGTGCCAGCAGCAGGACAGGGGGCTCAGATACGCAGTATTTT. It encodes CASSRTGGSDTQYF.

The chain recombines TRBV6-6 with TRBJ1-3, with 9 nucleotides matching TRBD1. The CDR3 totals 14 residues. Germline assignment: CDR1 MNHNY and CDR2 SVGAGI (reference sequence). With 5 bases clipped from V and 8 bases from J, the junction kept 7 bases outside the gene matches. CDR3 region: CASSLTGGVDTIYF. The CDR3 bases are TGTGCCAGCAGTCTTACAGGGGGCGTCGACACCATATATTTT.

Only a few counts were recorded for this clone. V usage is TRBV18 and J usage is TRBJ2-7, with D possibly matching TRBD1 (6 bases). The length of the CDR3 is 16 residues. The V end lost 4 bases, the J end lost 3 bases, and 19 bases lay between the germline ends. Germline values: CDR1 KGHSH, CDR2 LQKENI. CDR3 DNA: TGTGCCAGCTCACGGGCCCCTACAGGGATCCACTACGAGCAGTACTTC. Protein product: CASSRAPTGIHYEQYF.

The chain uses TRBV4-1 and TRBJ2-7; 8 positions agree with TRBD2. The CDR3 extends over 16 amino acids. With V trimmed by 1 base and J by 2 bases, 7 bases remained unmatched. CDR1 MGHRA and CDR2 YSYEKL come from the germline V gene. The DNA for the CDR3 is TGCGCCAGCAGCCAAGTACTCTTACTAGCGGCCTACGAGCAGTACTTC. It specifies CASSQVLLLAAYEQYF.

This clone was observed once. This chain links TRBV28 with TRBJ2-5; 7 bases match TRBD2. Germline V gives CDR1 MDHEN, CDR2 SYDVKM. V gave up 1 base and J gave up 4 bases; unmatched junction bases: 18. There are 19 residues in the CDR3. The CDR3 is CASSLFPAGSGKGRETQYF. DNA of the CDR3: TGTGCCAGCAGTTTATTCCCAGCGGGGAGCGGGAAGGGGCGAGAGACCCAGTACTTC.

The rearrangement uses TRBV7-9 and TRBJ2-7, with 7 positions matching TRBD1. CDR3 length equals 12 residues. Germline CDR1 reads SEHNR; CDR2 reads FQNEAQ (reference sequence). V was clipped by 5 bases and J by 6 bases; unmatched bases: 4. CDR3 sequence (DNA): TGTGCCAGCAGCGTACAGGGGATCGAGCAGTACTTC. Residues: CASSVQGIEQYF.

This clone was seen a few times. The chain combines TRBV5-3 with TRBJ1-1, with a possible D match to TRBD1 (5 bases). TRBV5-3 is classed as an ORF, of uncertain function. The V end lost 10 bases, the J end lost 6 bases, and 19 bases lay between the germline ends. The CDR3 contains 13 residues. The CDR3 reads CARQNNGGSEAFF. CDR3 coding DNA: TGTGCCCGACAGAATAATGGGGGGTCTGAAGCTTTCTTT.